Listed here are 14 T cell receptor beta chains from one sample, sequenced in a study of OX40 agonist ivuxolimab in advanced cancers. Receptors were amplified or captured by the immunoSEQ multiplex PCR assay. TCRdb took over this immuneACCESS table, retaining in-frame rearrangements with V and J assigned. Such tables are incomplete; in checked studies, under half of the missing clones stem from an unresolved V gene, and the remainder is unexplained. In this sample the table shows tens of thousands of clones, roughly 89% of which occur a single time. The ten largest clonotypes hold roughly 1.2% of the sample. Here the sequenced sample was CD4+ or CD8+ T cells sorted from blood, taken in a trial of the OX40 agonist ivuxolimab. The receptors here all came from an adult with an advanced solid tumor such as melanoma, head and neck, liver or kidney cancer.

This sequence joins TRBV2 and TRBJ1-4, with D perhaps matching TRBD1 (6 bases). Germline V gene data show CDR1 as SNHLY and CDR2 as FYNNEI. The CDR3 totals 14 residues. The V and J ends lost 6 bases and 4 bases respectively, with 12 bases between them. Here the CDR3 reads CASRRGGLNEKLFF. The CDR3 coding sequence is TGTGCCAGCAGGAGGGGGGGGCTTAATGAAAAACTGTTTTTT.

This chain uses TRBV5-1 with TRBJ1-3, with no clear D. V shed 0 bases and J shed 2 bases, with 6 bases lying between them. Germline CDR1 SGHRS, CDR2 YFSETQ. The CDR3 consists of 14 residues. The CDR3 nucleotides read TGCGCCAGCAGCTTGGGGAGGGCTGGAAACACCATATATTTT. It encodes CASSLGRAGNTIYF.

The chain carries TRBV27 and TRBJ2-5, with a weak D call TRBD1 (5 bases). The CDR3 extends over 13 amino acids. V dropped 6 bases and J dropped 5 bases, with 13 bases sitting between them. Germline values: CDR1 MNHEY, CDR2 SMNVEV (reference sequence). CDR3 residues: CASSPRKGETQYF. The CDR3, as DNA: TGTGCCAGCAGCCCACGGAAGGGGGAGACCCAGTACTTC.

This sequence joins TRBV30 and TRBJ2-1; 7 bases are shared with TRBD2. V lost 6 bases to trimming and J lost 0 bases; unmatched junction nucleotides: 5. The CDR3 sequence is 14 residues long. Looked up from germline, CDR1 is GTSNPN and CDR2 is SVGIG (reference sequence). The CDR3 coding sequence is TGTGCCTGTATTCTAGCGGCCTCCTACAATGAGCAGTTCTTC. Translating it yields CACILAASYNEQFF.

This clone was seen only a few times. The chain employs TRBV19 and TRBJ1-5; D may be TRBD1 (5 bases). The V gene's germline CDR1 is LNHDA and CDR2 SQIVND (reference sequence). Trimming shortened V by 3 bases and J by 1 base, and 7 bases separated the two germline ends. The CDR3 contains 14 residues. The CDR3 DNA reads as TGTGCCAGTAGTATCCGGGACAGCAATCAGCCCCAGCATTTT. Translating it yields CASSIRDSNQPQHF.

The chain has TRBV5-4 and TRBJ1-2; D gene ambiguous. V lost 3 bases and J 4 bases, leaving 16 bases between the germline ends. Per germline, CDR1 SGHNT and CDR2 YYREEE (reference sequence). The CDR3 spans 15 residues. The CDR3 loop is CASSSPDGTFYGYTF. The CDR3 DNA reads as TGTGCCAGCAGCTCACCCGACGGAACCTTCTATGGCTACACCTTC.

This chain's CDR3 is CASSSSGIIYEQYF. The CDR3 nucleotides read TGTGCCAGCTCAAGTAGCGGGATCATCTACGAGCAGTACTTC. The chain combines TRBV18 with TRBJ2-7, with 8 bases matching TRBD2. Per germline, CDR1 KGHSH and CDR2 LQKENI. Germline trimming cut 5 bases from V and 3 bases from J; bases unmatched to any gene: 6. This CDR3 is built from 14 residues.

The chain links TRBV18 to TRBJ1-1, with D perhaps TRBD1 (6 bases). The CDR3 is 18 amino acids. The germline CDR1 and CDR2 sequences are KGHSH and LQKENI. Trimming took 0 bases from V and 3 from J, leaving 20 bases between them. CDR3 in amino acids: CASSPPNLGTQFDTEAFF. The CDR3 region has the DNA TGTGCCAGCTCACCACCGAATTTAGGGACACAGTTTGACACTGAAGCTTTCTTT.

The chain is built from TRBV30 and TRBJ1-3; D gene unclear. V gave up 2 bases and J gave up 0 bases, with 8 bases separating them. The CDR3 runs to 14 residues. The germline V gene has CDR1 GTSNPN and CDR2 SVGIG (reference sequence). As DNA, the CDR3 is TGTGCCTGGAGTAGTCCGCGCTCTGGAAACACCATATATTTT. This codes for CAWSSPRSGNTIYF.

V and J are TRBV7-9 and TRBJ1-2, with 7 bases fitting TRBD1. V shed 2 bases, J shed 7 bases, and the junction held 13 bases outside the gene matches. Germline values: CDR1 SEHNR, CDR2 FQNEAQ (reference sequence). CDR3 length: 16 residues. The CDR3 nucleotides are TGTGCCAGCAGCTTATCAGCGAGCGGACAGGTCGGTGGCTACACCTTC. It is translated as CASSLSASGQVGGYTF.

The rearrangement links TRBV6-5 to TRBJ2-7; 7 bases map to TRBD2. In germline, CDR1 is MNHEY, CDR2 SVGAGI. CDR3 length equals 15 residues. J was trimmed by 1 base and V by 0 bases; bases with no gene match: 3. This CDR3 is CASSYSPSGSYEQYF. CDR3 bases: TGTGCCAGCAGTTACTCGCCTAGCGGTTCCTACGAGCAGTACTTC.

The chain uses TRBV2 and TRBJ2-3; 11 bases fit TRBD2. Germline lookup yields CDR1 SNHLY and CDR2 FYNNEI. V was pared by 4 bases and J by 4 bases, with 4 bases of the junction left unmatched. CDR3 length: 15 residues. This chain's CDR3 is CASSAVAGGPDTQYF. In DNA form, the CDR3 reads TGTGCCAGCAGTGCTGTAGCGGGAGGGCCAGATACGCAGTATTTT.

Here the CDR3 DNA reads TGTGCCAGCAGCCAAGAGTACCGGACAGGGATGAACACTGAAGCTTTCTTT. This gives the protein CASSQEYRTGMNTEAFF. J is TRBJ1-1 and V is TRBV4-2, with 8 bases lining up with TRBD1. CDR3 length equals 17 residues. Trimming took 0 bases from V and 0 from J; bases not matched to a gene: 6. CDR1 and CDR2 (germline): LGHNA, YNFKEQ.

The V and J genes are TRBV28 and TRBJ2-7, with D maybe TRBD2 (5 bases). CDR1 is MDHEN, CDR2 SYDVKM, per germline. CDR3 size: 15 residues. V was trimmed by 3 bases and J by 4 bases, leaving 16 bases between them. The CDR3 DNA follows: TGTGCCAGCAGTTTTGGGCGGGCCGGAGGATACGAGCAGTACTTC. Its protein is CASSFGRAGGYEQYF.